A single sample is the source of the 20 T cell receptor beta chains below, sequenced in a study of shared clonotypes between healthy human individuals. Data came from immunoSEQ multiplex PCR; TCRdb stores just in-frame clones and leaves some out. The sample gives about 2.3 million clones, roughly 90% of which show up once; 0.37% is in the top ten. The material sequenced was naive CD4+ T cells from PBMCs. Subset specified: CD45RA+ positively selected. The receptor source for this set is a man aged 18 to 30 in good health. Some clones in this sample may be carry-over from other donors' samples.

Turning to this clone: This specimen includes other DNA sequences encoding the same CDR3. The V and J genes are TRBV28 and TRBJ2-2; D is perhaps TRBD1 (6 bases). This CDR3 is 15 amino acids long. V gave up 3 bases and J gave up 0 bases, with 8 bases separating them. Germline CDR1 reads MDHEN; CDR2 reads SYDVKM. The CDR3: CASSLAGANTGELFF. The CDR3 DNA is TGTGCCAGCAGTTTGGCAGGGGCGAACACCGGGGAGCTGTTTTTT.

This chain uses TRBV5-1 with TRBJ2-6, with 7 bases fitting TRBD1. Germline trimming cut 0 bases from V and 0 bases from J; bases unmatched to any gene: 12. This CDR3 comprises 20 residues. CDR1 and CDR2 (germline): SGHRS, YFSETQ. The DNA for the CDR3 is TGCGCCAGCAGCTTGGTGACAGGGAATTATCTCACCTCTGGGGCCAACGTCCTGACTTTC. This translates into CASSLVTGNYLTSGANVLTF.

J is TRBJ2-3 and V is TRBV7-8; D tentatively fits TRBD1 or TRBD2 (5 bases each). The CDR3 length is 13 residues. Germline CDR1 and CDR2: SGHVS and FQNEAQ. Between the trimmed V and J ends, which lost 5 bases and 9 bases, there was a span of 15 bases. The CDR3 region is CASSGRTGPTQYF. In DNA, the CDR3 is TGTGCCAGCAGCGGACGGACGGGACCAACGCAGTATTTT.

CDR3 nucleotide sequence: TGTGCCAGCAGCTTAATGAGCAGACCCACTAATGAAAAACTGTTTTTT. Residues: CASSLMSRPTNEKLFF. The genes are TRBV11-2 and TRBJ1-4; no firm D call. Per germline, CDR1 SGHAT and CDR2 FQNNGV. This CDR3 has 16 residues. The V gene lost 2 bases and the J gene lost 2 bases, with 12 bases spanning the gap.

V usage is TRBV29-1 and J usage is TRBJ2-5; D is possibly TRBD2 (6 bases). CDR1 SQVTM and CDR2 ANQGSEA come from the germline V gene. The CDR3 extends over 11 amino acids. The CDR3 sequence: CVGGWQETQYF. In nucleotides, the CDR3 is TGCGTGGGAGGATGGCAAGAGACCCAGTACTTC. Drawing the rest from reference TRBV29-1 and TRBJ2-5, the complete variable domain is SAVISQKPSRDICQRGTSLTIQCQVDSQVTMMFWYRQQPGQSLTLIATANQGSEATYESGFVIDKFPISRPNLTFSTLTVSNMSPEDSSIYLCVGGWQETQYFGPGTRLLVL.

The V gene is TRBV7-3, the J gene TRBJ2-7; a weak D match, TRBD1 (6 bases). V lost 5 bases to trimming and J lost 6 bases, with 17 bases between them. The germline V gene has CDR1 SGHTA and CDR2 FQGTGA. This CDR3 is built from 14 residues. CDR3 sequence (DNA): TGTGCCAGCAGCGCGCTGGCAGGGGCGGTCGAGCAGTACTTC. Translated: CASSALAGAVEQYF.

The chain recombines TRBV2 with TRBJ2-1; maybe TRBD2 (5 bases). The germline V and J ends were trimmed by 2 bases and 6 bases, with 17 bases remaining between them. The V gene's germline CDR1 is SNHLY and CDR2 FYNNEI. This CDR3 is built from 16 residues. The CDR3 nucleotides read TGTGCCAGCAGTGAATTTTTTGGGAAACGGGGCAATGAGCAGTTCTTC. This gives the protein CASSEFFGKRGNEQFF.

In its sample, this clone was seen a few times. The identical CDR3 is also encoded by other nucleotide sequences in the sample. The chain links TRBV28 to TRBJ1-2, with D possibly matching TRBD1 (5 bases). The V and J ends lost 4 bases and 0 bases respectively, with 12 bases between them. Germline-derived CDR1 and CDR2 are MDHEN and SYDVKM. The CDR3 length is 15 residues. The CDR3, as DNA: TGTGCCAGCAGTTCCCCCGGGACTGCTAACTATGGCTACACCTTC. Translation gives CASSSPGTANYGYTF.

This clone was recorded once. The V gene is TRBV5-1, the J gene TRBJ2-3, with D possibly TRBD2 on 6 matching bases. The V and J ends lost 4 bases and 2 bases respectively, with 14 bases between them. Germline CDR1 reads SGHRS; CDR2 reads YFSETQ. The CDR3 totals 15 residues. The CDR3 loop reads CASSPAGLVTDTQYF. Here the CDR3 DNA reads TGCGCCAGCAGCCCCGCGGGACTTGTCACAGATACGCAGTATTTT.

With respect to this clone: This sample also contains other DNA sequences that code for the same CDR3. J is TRBJ1-2 and V is TRBV9; TRBD1 is a possible D gene (5 bases). V lost 2 bases and J lost 3, with 8 bases in between. CDR1 and CDR2 from the germline V gene are SGDLS and YYNGEE. This CDR3 spans 13 amino acids. CDR3 coding DNA: TGTGCCAGCAGCGTTGGGGGTGACTATGGCTACACCTTC. Translated, it gives CASSVGGDYGYTF.

With respect to this clone: The identical CDR3 is also encoded by other nucleotide sequences in the sample. CDR3 DNA: TGTGCCAGCAGTCTCCTAGCGGGGGCCTACGAGCAGTACTTC. Its protein product is CASSLLAGAYEQYF. The chain couples TRBV28 to TRBJ2-7; TRBD2 aligns across 10 bases. The germline CDR1 and CDR2 sequences are MDHEN and SYDVKM. The CDR3 loop spans 14 amino acids. J gave up 2 bases and V 5 bases, and 3 bases lay outside the gene matches.

The chain carries TRBV19 and TRBJ2-7, with TRBD2 matching over 11 bases. Germline V gives CDR1 LNHDA, CDR2 SQIVND (reference sequence). After removal of 9 bases from V and 6 bases from J, the junction contained 13 bases not matched to a gene. This CDR3 comprises 15 residues. CDR3 in amino acids: CARLAGGPGSGEQYF. The CDR3 bases are TGTGCCAGATTAGCGGGAGGGCCAGGTTCGGGCGAGCAGTACTTC.

J is TRBJ1-2 and V is TRBV11-2; D unresolved. Trimming left V 5 bases short and J 4 bases short, with 14 bases between. The CDR3 has 14 amino acids. The germline V gene encodes CDR1 SGHAT and CDR2 FQNNGV. The CDR3 region has the DNA TGTGCCAGCAGCAGGAACCCGGAGGGCTATGGCTACACCTTC. It codes for CASSRNPEGYGYTF.

Regarding this clone: The sample contains more than one DNA sequence encoding this CDR3. The chain links TRBV18 to TRBJ1-5, with TRBD1 identical over 8 bases. The V and J ends lost 3 bases and 7 bases, in that order; junction bases with no gene match: 5. Germline CDR1 and CDR2: KGHSH and LQKENI. This CDR3 region has 14 residues. For the CDR3, the DNA is TGTGCCAGCTCACCGGACAGGGCAGGACAGCCCCAGCATTTT. This gives the protein CASSPDRAGQPQHF. The full variable domain, completed using reference TRBV18 and TRBJ1-5, is NAGVMQNPRHLVRRRGQEARLRCSPMKGHSHVYWYRQLPEEGLKFMVYLQKENIIDESGMPKERFSAEFPKEGPSILRIQQVVRGDSAAYFCASSPDRAGQPQHFGDGTRLSIL.

The chain recombines TRBV6-6 with TRBJ2-7; TRBD1 matches at 7 bases. The V gene's germline CDR1 is MNHNY and CDR2 SVGAGI (reference sequence). The CDR3 spans 13 residues. Trimming at V came to 7 bases and at J to 0 bases, leaving 3 bases not matched to a gene. This CDR3 reads CASTGQVSYEQYF. CDR3 in DNA: TGTGCCAGCACCGGACAGGTCTCCTACGAGCAGTACTTC.

The chain joins TRBV4-3 to TRBJ1-2, with D unresolved. The CDR3 is made up of 14 amino acids. V lost 9 bases and J 4 bases, leaving 18 bases between the germline ends. The germline V gene encodes CDR1 LGHNA and CDR2 YSLEER. CDR3 sequence (DNA): TGCGCCAGTACTTCCCAGCTACAGAGCTATGGCTACACCTTC. As protein: CASTSQLQSYGYTF.

V is TRBV27 and J is TRBJ1-5; no clear D gene. The CDR3 is 16 amino acids. V lost 3 bases and J 0 bases, leaving 12 bases between the germline ends. In germline, CDR1 is MNHEY, CDR2 SMNVEV (reference sequence). The CDR3 loop is CASSFSGRYSNQPQHF. The CDR3 region has the DNA TGTGCCAGCAGTTTTTCCGGGAGATATAGCAATCAGCCCCAGCATTTT.

Concerning this clone: Distinct nucleotide sequences in the sample also encode this CDR3. The rearrangement links TRBV20-1 to TRBJ1-1; D is unresolved. Trimming pared 3 bases from V and 4 bases from J, leaving 3 bases between. Germline V CDR1 and CDR2: DFQATT, SNEGSKA (reference sequence). The CDR3 is 10 amino acids. The CDR3 nucleotides read TGCAGTGCTAGGGCCACTGAAGCTTTCTTT. Translation: CSARATEAFF.

This chain joins TRBV11-2 and TRBJ2-7, with TRBD2 as a possible D gene (6 bases). In germline, CDR1 is SGHAT, CDR2 FQNNGV. This CDR3 region has 13 residues. V shed 5 bases and J shed 6 bases, with 14 bases lying between them. For the CDR3, the DNA is TGTGCCAGCAGCAAAAGCGGGTTGGGCGAGCAGTACTTC. It specifies CASSKSGLGEQYF.

Here the CDR3 DNA reads TGTGCCAGCAGCCAAGGCCAACTACGCTCCTACAATGAGCAGTTCTTC. This codes for CASSQGQLRSYNEQFF. The V call is TRBV14, the J call TRBJ2-1; D remains unclear. V dropped 1 base and J dropped 0 bases, with 10 bases sitting between them. This CDR3 has 16 amino acids. Germline CDR1 is SGHDN and CDR2 is FVKESK.